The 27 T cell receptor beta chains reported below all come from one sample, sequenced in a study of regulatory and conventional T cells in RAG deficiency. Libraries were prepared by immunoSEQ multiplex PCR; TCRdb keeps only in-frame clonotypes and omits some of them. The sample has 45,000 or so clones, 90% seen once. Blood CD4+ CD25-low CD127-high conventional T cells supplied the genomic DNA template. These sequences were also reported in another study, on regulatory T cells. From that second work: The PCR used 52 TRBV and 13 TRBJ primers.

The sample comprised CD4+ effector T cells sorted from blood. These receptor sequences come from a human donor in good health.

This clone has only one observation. The CDR3 protein is CASRKAGTRNEQYF. In DNA form, the CDR3 reads TGTGCCAGCAGGAAAGCCGGGACTAGAAACGAGCAGTACTTC. The chain recombines TRBV13 with TRBJ2-7; the match to TRBD2 covers 8 bases. The CDR3 is made up of 14 amino acids. Trimming removed 6 bases from V and 5 bases from J; junction bases left unmatched: 9. The germline CDR1 and CDR2 sequences are PRHDT and FYEKMQ (reference sequence).

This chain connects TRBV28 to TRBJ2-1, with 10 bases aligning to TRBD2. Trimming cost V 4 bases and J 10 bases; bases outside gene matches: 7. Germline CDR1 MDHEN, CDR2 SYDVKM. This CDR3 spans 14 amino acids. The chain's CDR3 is CASSSGTSVREQFF. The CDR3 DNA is TGTGCCAGCAGTTCCGGGACTAGCGTAAGGGAGCAGTTCTTC.

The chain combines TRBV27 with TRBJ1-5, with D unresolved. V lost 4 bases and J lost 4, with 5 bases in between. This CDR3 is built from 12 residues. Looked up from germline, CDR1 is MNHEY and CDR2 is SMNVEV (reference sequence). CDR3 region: CASSSRNQPQHF. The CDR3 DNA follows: TGTGCCAGCAGTTCCCGAAATCAGCCCCAGCATTTT.

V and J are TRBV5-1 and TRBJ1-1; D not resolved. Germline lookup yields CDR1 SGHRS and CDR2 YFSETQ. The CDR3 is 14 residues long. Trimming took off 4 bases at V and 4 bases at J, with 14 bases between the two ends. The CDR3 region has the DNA TGCGCCAGCAGCGATACATCGGGGAGCACTGAAGCTTTCTTT. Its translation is CASSDTSGSTEAFF.

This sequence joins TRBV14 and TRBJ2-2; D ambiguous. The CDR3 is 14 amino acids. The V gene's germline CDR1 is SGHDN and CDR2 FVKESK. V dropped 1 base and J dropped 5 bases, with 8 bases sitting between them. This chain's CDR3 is CASSQGSATGELFF. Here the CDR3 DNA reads TGTGCCAGCAGCCAAGGCAGCGCGACCGGGGAGCTGTTTTTT.

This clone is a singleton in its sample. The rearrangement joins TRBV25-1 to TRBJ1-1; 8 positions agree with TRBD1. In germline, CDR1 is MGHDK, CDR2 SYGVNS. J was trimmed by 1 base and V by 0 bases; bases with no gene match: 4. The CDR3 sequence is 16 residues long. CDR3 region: CASSEYQGARNTEAFF. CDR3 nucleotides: TGTGCCAGCAGTGAATATCAGGGGGCGAGGAACACTGAAGCTTTCTTT.

CDR3: CASSEWAGGGYTF. DNA of the CDR3: TGCGCCAGCAGTGAGTGGGCAGGGGGAGGCTACACCTTC. The V and J genes are TRBV10-1 and TRBJ1-2; the match to TRBD1 covers 7 bases. The CDR3 is made up of 13 amino acids. Germline V CDR1 and CDR2: WNHNN, SYGVQD (reference sequence). The trim removed 1 base at V and 8 bases at J, leaving 4 bases unmatched.

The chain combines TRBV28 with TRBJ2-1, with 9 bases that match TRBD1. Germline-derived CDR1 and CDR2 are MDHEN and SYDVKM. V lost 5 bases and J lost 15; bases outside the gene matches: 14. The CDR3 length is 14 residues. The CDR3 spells CASSPHYSGTGLFF. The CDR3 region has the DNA TGTGCCAGCAGTCCCCATTACTCCGGGACAGGGTTGTTCTTC.

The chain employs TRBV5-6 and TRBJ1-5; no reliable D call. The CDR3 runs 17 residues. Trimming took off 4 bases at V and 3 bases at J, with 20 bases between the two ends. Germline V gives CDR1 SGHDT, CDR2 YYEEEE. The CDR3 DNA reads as TGTGCCAGCAGCCTGGGAGCCCGTGGACGGATCAATCAGCCCCAGCATTTT. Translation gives CASSLGARGRINQPQHF. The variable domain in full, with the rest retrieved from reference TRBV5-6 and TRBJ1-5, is DAGVTQSPTHLIKTRGQQVTLRCSPKSGHDTVSWYQQALGQGPQFIFQYYEEEERQRGNFPDRFSGHQFPNYSSELNVNALLLGDSALYLCASSLGARGRINQPQHFGDGTRLSIL.

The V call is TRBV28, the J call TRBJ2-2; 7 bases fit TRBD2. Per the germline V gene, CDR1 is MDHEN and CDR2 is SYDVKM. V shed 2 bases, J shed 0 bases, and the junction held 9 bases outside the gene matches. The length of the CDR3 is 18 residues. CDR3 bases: TGTGCCAGCAGTTTAAATAAGCTAGCGGAGACGAACACCGGGGAGCTGTTTTTT. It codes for CASSLNKLAETNTGELFF.

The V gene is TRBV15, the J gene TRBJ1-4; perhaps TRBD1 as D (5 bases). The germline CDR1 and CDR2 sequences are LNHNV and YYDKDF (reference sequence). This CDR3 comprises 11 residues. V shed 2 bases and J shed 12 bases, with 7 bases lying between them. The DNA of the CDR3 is TGTGCCACCAGCAGATTGGGACAACTGTTTTTT. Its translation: CATSRLGQLFF.

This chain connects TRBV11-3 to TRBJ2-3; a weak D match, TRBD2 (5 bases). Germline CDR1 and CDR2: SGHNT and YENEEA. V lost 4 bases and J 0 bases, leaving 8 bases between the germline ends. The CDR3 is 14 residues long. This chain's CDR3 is CASSSDWSTDTQYF. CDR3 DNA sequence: TGTGCCAGCAGCTCGGACTGGAGCACAGATACGCAGTATTTT. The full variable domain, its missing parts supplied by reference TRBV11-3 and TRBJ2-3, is EAGVVQSPRYKIIEKKQPVAFWCNPISGHNTLYWYLQNLGQGPELLIRYENEEAVDDSQLPKDRFSAERLKGVDSTLKIQPAELGDSAVYLCASSSDWSTDTQYFGPGTRLTVL.

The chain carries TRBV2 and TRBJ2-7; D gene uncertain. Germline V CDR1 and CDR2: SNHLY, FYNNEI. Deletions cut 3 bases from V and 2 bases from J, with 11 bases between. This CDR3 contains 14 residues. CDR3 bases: TGTGCCAGCAGTGACTCGGCCCCGACCTACGAGCAGTACTTC. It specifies CASSDSAPTYEQYF.

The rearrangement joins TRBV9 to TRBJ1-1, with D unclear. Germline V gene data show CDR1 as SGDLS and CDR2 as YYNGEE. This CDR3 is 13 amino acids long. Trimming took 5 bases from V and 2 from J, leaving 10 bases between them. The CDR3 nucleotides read TGTGCCAGCAGTGAGACTGCCAACACTGAAGCTTTCTTT. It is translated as CASSETANTEAFF. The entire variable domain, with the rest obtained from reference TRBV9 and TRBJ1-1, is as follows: DSGVTQTPKHLITATGQRVTLRCSPRSGDLSVYWYQQSLDQGLQFLIQYYNGEERAKGNILERFSAQQFPDLHSELNLSSLELGDSALYFCASSETANTEAFFGQGTRLTVV.

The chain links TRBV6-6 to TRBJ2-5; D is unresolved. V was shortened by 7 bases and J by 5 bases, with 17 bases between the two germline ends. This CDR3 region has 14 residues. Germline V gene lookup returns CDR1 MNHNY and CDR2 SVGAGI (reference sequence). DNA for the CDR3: TGTGCCAGCACCCCGGATAGCCGGAAGGAGACCCAGTACTTC. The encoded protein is CASTPDSRKETQYF.

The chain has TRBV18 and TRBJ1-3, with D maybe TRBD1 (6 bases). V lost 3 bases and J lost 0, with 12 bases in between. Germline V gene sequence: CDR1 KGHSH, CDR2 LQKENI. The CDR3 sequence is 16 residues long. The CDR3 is CASSPSGAYSGNTIYF. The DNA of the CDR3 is TGTGCCAGCTCACCTTCGGGGGCGTACTCTGGAAACACCATATATTTT.

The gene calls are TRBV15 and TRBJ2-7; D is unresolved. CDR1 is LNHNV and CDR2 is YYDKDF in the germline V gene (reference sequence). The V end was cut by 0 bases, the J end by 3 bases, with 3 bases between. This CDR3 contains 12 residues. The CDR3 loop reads CATSRDYYEQYF. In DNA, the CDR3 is TGTGCCACCAGCAGAGATTACTACGAGCAGTACTTC.

The CDR3 DNA reads TGTGCCAGCAGTGAATCTTCGCGGACCCAGTACTTC. Its translation is CASSESSRTQYF. The rearrangement uses TRBV6-1 and TRBJ2-5; D ambiguous. The CDR3 runs to 12 residues. The germline V gene has CDR1 MNHNS and CDR2 SASEGT. V shed 2 bases and J shed 7 bases, with 8 bases lying between them.

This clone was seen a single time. As DNA, the CDR3 is TGTGCCAGCAGCTTAGGCCTAGCGGGGGGGGCCGGAGATACGCAGTATTTT. The encoded protein is CASSLGLAGGAGDTQYF. The rearrangement links TRBV7-3 to TRBJ2-3, with TRBD2 identical over 12 bases. The V gene's germline CDR1 is SGHTA and CDR2 FQGTGA. This CDR3 has 17 amino acids. Trimming cost V 2 bases and J 5 bases; bases outside gene matches: 8.

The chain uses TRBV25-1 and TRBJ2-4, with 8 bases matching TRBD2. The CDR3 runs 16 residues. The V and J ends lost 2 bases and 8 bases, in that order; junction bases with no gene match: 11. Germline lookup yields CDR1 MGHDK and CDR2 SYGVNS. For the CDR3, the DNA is TGTGCCAGCAGTGAAAGTGGGCGGGAGGCAGGAGACATTCAGTACTTC. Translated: CASSESGREAGDIQYF.

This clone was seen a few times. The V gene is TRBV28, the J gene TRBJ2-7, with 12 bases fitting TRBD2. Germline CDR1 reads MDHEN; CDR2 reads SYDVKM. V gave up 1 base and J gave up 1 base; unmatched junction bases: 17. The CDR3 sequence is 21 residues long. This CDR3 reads CASSLLVLGRSSGRESYEQYF. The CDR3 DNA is TGTGCCAGCAGTTTATTAGTTTTGGGTAGGTCTAGCGGGAGGGAGTCCTACGAGCAGTACTTC.

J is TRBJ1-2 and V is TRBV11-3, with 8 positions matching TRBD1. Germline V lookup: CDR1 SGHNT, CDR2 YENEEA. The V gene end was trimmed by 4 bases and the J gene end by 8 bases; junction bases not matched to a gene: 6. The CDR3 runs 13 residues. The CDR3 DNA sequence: TGTGCCAGCAGCTCTTCAGGGGGCAGCGGCTACACCTTC. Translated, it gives CASSSSGGSGYTF.

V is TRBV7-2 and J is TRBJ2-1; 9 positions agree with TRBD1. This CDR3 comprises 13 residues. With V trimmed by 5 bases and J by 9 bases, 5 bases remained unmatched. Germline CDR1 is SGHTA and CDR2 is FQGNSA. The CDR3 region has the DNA TGTGCCAGCAGCACGGACAGGGGTAGTGAGCAGTTCTTC. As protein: CASSTDRGSEQFF.

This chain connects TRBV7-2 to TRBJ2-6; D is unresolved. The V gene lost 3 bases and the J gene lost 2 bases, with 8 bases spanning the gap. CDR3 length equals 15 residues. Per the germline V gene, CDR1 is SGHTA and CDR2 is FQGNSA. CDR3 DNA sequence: TGTGCCAGCAGCTTGGGCTTGGCTGGGGCCAACGTCCTGACTTTC. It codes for CASSLGLAGANVLTF.

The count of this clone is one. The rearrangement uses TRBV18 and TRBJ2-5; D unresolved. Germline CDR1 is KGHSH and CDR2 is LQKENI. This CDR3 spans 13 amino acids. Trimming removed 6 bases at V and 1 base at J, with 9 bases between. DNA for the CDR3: TGTGCCAGCTCGGGTGTAAGCCAAGAGACCCAGTACTTC. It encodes CASSGVSQETQYF.

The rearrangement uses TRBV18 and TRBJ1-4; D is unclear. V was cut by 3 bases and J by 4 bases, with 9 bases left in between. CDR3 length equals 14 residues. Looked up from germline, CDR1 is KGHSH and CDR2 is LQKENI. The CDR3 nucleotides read TGTGCCAGCTCACCGAACAGAAATAATGAAAAACTGTTTTTT. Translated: CASSPNRNNEKLFF.

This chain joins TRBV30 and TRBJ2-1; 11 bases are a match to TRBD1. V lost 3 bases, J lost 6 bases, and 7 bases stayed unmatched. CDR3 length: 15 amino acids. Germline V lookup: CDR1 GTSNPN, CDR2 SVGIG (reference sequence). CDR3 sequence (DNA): TGTGCCTGGAGGGCCGGGACAGGGGGAAGCAATGAGCAGTTCTTC. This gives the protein CAWRAGTGGSNEQFF.